This T cell receptor (beta chain) stems from a study of CD8+CD57+ T cells in acquired aplastic anemia. The wider study: Each DNA sample taken from sorted CD4+ and CD8+ cells came to 3 to 4 ug on average. Study results and caveats: Patients and controls turned out to have twenty-nine CD8+ CDR3 sequences in common. Between patients and controls, CD8+ Simpson's diversity did not vary significantly.

The template for TCR beta VDJ and CDR3 sequence profiling was genomic DNA. TCRdb re-analysed the reads in MiXCR, keeping a single row per CDR3 protein. The sample has hundreds of thousands of distinct CDR3 sequences; around 30% are singletons. This clonotype was seen repeatedly, ten times or more. Antigen: not known. Sequenced patients had shown CD8+CD57+ cell expansion by flow cytometry. The study sampled blood from patients who had received no therapy. This CDR3 comprises 15 residues. Trimming removed 0 bases from V and 5 bases from J, with 14 bases in between. Germline loops: CDR1 LGHNA, CDR2 YSLEER.

The source is a human donor with aplastic anemia. This rearrangement joins TRBV4-3 to TRBJ2-7; D remains unclear. Sequencing input: sorted CD4+, CD8+, or CD8+CD57+ T cells (not recorded which) from PBMCs. The CDR3 protein is CASSQDAVAADEQYF. The CDR3 bases are TGCGCCAGCAGCCAAGATGCGGTAGCTGCCGACGAGCAGTACTTC.